A selection of T cell receptor beta chains follows, all from one sample in a study of blood T cell repertoires in COVID-19. TCRdb keeps only in-frame clones here, not all; method: immunoSEQ multiplex PCR. The top ten clones hold 2.5% to 3% of a sample with 190,000 or so clones, about three quarters of them seen once. The source material was peripheral blood. The receptors come from a woman at least 80 years old with active or convalescent COVID-19. CDR3s include the opening cysteine and the closing phenylalanine or tryptophan. The D gene is left open where the match is weak. Clone size is not always given. Where it is, it says once, few, many or a class for expanded clones.

clone_size	v_call	d_call	j_call	cdr3_nt	cdr3_aa
.	TRBV5-6	TRBD2	TRBJ2-5	TGTGCCAGCAGCTTGGCTAGCGGGGGCCGTCAAGAGACCCAGTACTTC	CASSLASGGRQETQYF
.	TRBV7-2	.	TRBJ2-1	TGTGCCAGCAGCCATGGAGGGAATGAGCAGTTCTTC	CASSHGGNEQFF
.	TRBV3-1/TRBV3-2	.	TRBJ1-4	TGTGCCAGCAGCCATCGGACAGAGGCGAATGAAAAACTGTTTTTT	CASSHRTEANEKLFF
.	TRBV9	.	TRBJ2-7	TGTGCCAGCAGCGTAGGAGGAGGGCAGGGCGAGCAGTACTTC	CASSVGGGQGEQYF
.	TRBV2	.	TRBJ2-3	TGTGCCAGCACGACGCACCCTAGTGGTGATACGCAGTATTTT	CASTTHPSGDTQYF
.	TRBV6-4	TRBD1	TRBJ2-2	TGTGCCAGCAGTGAACAGGGACAGGGGCTTGGCGGGGAGCTGTTTTTT	CASSEQGQGLGGELFF
.	TRBV6-6	TRBD2	TRBJ2-5	TGTGCCAGCAGTCGCGGGACTAGCGGGGGTCGAGAGACCCAGTACTTC	CASSRGTSGGRETQYF
once	TRBV4-2	.	TRBJ1-1	TGTGCCAGCAGCCAAGATCTAGGGAGAGGTGAAGCTTTCTTT	CASSQDLGRGEAFF
few	TRBV28	.	TRBJ2-3	TGTGCCAGCAGTTTGATGCACCCTGCAGTAGGGGAAAGCACAGATACGCAGTATTTT	CASSLMHPAVGESTDTQYF
.	TRBV3-1/TRBV3-2	TRBD1	TRBJ2-5	TGTGCCAGCAGCCCCGAAGGGACAGGGGTGTCAGAGACCCAGTACTTC	CASSPEGTGVSETQYF
.	TRBV24-1	.	TRBJ2-5	TGTGCCACCAGTGGGGGGGTGGAGACCCAGTACTTC	CATSGGVETQYF
once	TRBV10-3	TRBD1	TRBJ2-7	TGTGCCATCAGCGGACAGGGCGGGGACGAGCAGTACTTC	CAISGQGGDEQYF
.	TRBV5-1	TRBD2	TRBJ2-1	TGCGCCAGCGGAAGCGGGGGGGCCGCGACTGAGCAGTTCTTC	CASGSGGAATEQFF
.	TRBV28	TRBD1	TRBJ2-3	TGTGCCAGCAGTTTGGAAGGACAGGGAACAGATACGCAGTATTTT	CASSLEGQGTDTQYF
.	TRBV23-1	TRBD1	TRBJ1-2	TGCGCCAGCCCTACACCGGGACAGGGGGCGAAACTGAATGGCTACACCTTC	CASPTPGQGAKLNGYTF
.	TRBV23-1	.	TRBJ1-5	TGCGCCAGCAGTCAATCGAGCCGGGGTCAGCCCCAGCATTTT	CASSQSSRGQPQHF
.	TRBV5-6	.	TRBJ1-2	TGTGCCAGCAGCGCGGTCTCGACAGCTAACTATGGCTACACCTTC	CASSAVSTANYGYTF
.	TRBV6-5	TRBD1	TRBJ1-3	TGTGCCAGCAGTTACGAGACAGGGAAGAGTGGAAACACCATATATTTT	CASSYETGKSGNTIYF
.	TRBV14	TRBD2	TRBJ2-2	TGTGCCAGCAGCCGCTGGACTAGCGGGGGTGGCACCGGGGAGCTGTTTTTT	CASSRWTSGGGTGELFF
.	TRBV6-2/TRBV6-3	.	TRBJ2-7	TGTGCCAGCAGTTACCTGACAGGTACCTACGAGCAGTACTTC	CASSYLTGTYEQYF
.	TRBV28	TRBD1	TRBJ2-1	TGTGCCAGCAGTCCCCAGACAGGGGAAAACAATGAGCAGTTCTTC	CASSPQTGENNEQFF
.	TRBV19	TRBD2	TRBJ2-7	TGTGCCAGTAGTATCGCGGCTAGCGGGGGCCCTTACTCCTACGAGCAGTACTTC	CASSIAASGGPYSYEQYF